The 21 T cell receptor beta chains listed next were all sequenced from one sample in a study of T cell repertoires in cytomegalovirus infection. TCRdb passed the reads through MiXCR, listing each CDR3 protein once. The sample has a few hundred thousand distinct CDR3 sequences; less than 20% are singletons. The sequencing input was PBMCs. The receptors come from a human donor in good health (CMV status not recorded). Some clones in this sample may be carry-over from other donors' samples.

J is TRBJ1-6 and V is TRBV19; D ambiguous. The CDR3 consists of 12 residues. V was cut by 6 bases and J by 10 bases, with 10 bases left in between. CDR1 and CDR2 from the germline V gene are LNHDA and SQIVND (reference sequence). The CDR3 loop reads CASRMVGSPLHF. In DNA form, the CDR3 reads TGTGCCAGTAGGATGGTCGGATCACCCCTCCACTTT.

The chain joins TRBV5-4 to TRBJ2-3, with 8 bases aligning to TRBD2. The CDR3 has 14 amino acids. Trimming cost V 4 bases and J 9 bases; bases outside gene matches: 10. Germline V gene lookup returns CDR1 SGHNT and CDR2 YYREEE (reference sequence). The CDR3 DNA is TGTGCCAGCAGCCCCCGGGGGGGCATGGGGACGCAGTATTTT. Translation gives CASSPRGGMGTQYF.

The chain combines TRBV20-1 with TRBJ2-5, with TRBD2 identical over 10 bases. After removal of 4 bases from V and 1 base from J, the junction contained 12 bases not matched to a gene. The CDR3 length is 17 residues. The V gene's germline CDR1 is DFQATT and CDR2 SNEGSKA (reference sequence). The CDR3 loop is CSAILGVAGGTQETQYF. The CDR3 region has the DNA TGCAGTGCTATTCTGGGAGTAGCGGGGGGTACCCAAGAGACCCAGTACTTC.

J is TRBJ2-2 and V is TRBV5-6; no firm D call. V dropped 1 base and J dropped 5 bases, with 6 bases sitting between them. CDR3 size: 13 residues. Germline-derived CDR1 and CDR2 are SGHDT and YYEEEE. CDR3 DNA sequence: TGTGCCAGCAGCTTGATACGAACCGGGGAGCTGTTTTTT. Translation gives CASSLIRTGELFF.

The chain is built from TRBV29-1 and TRBJ2-7; D call uncertain. Germline CDR1 is SQVTM and CDR2 is ANQGSEA. Trimming took 6 bases from V and 4 from J, leaving 19 bases between them. The CDR3 is 14 residues long. Written as DNA, the CDR3 is TGCAGCGTCTTAGCCCCCCGCCGGCCTTACGAGCAGTACTTC. As protein: CSVLAPRRPYEQYF.

This clonotype was found many times. The gene calls are TRBV7-2 and TRBJ2-3; a possible D gene is TRBD2 (5 bases). Germline loops: CDR1 SGHTA, CDR2 FQGNSA. CDR3 size: 15 residues. V lost 5 bases to trimming and J lost 2 bases, with 14 bases between them. The CDR3 spells CASSPLAGHTDTQYF. CDR3 nucleotides: TGTGCCAGCAGCCCCCTGGCGGGCCACACAGATACGCAGTATTTT. Based on the CDR3 plus reference TRBV7-2 and TRBJ2-3, the full variable domain is GAGVSQSPSNKVTEKGKDVELRCDPISGHTALYWYRQSLGQGLEFLIYFQGNSAPDKSGLPSDRFSAERTGGSVSTLTIQRTQQEDSAVYLCASSPLAGHTDTQYFGPGTRLTVL.

This clonotype was found a few times. V usage is TRBV18 and J usage is TRBJ2-4; tentative D call: TRBD1 (6 bases). The germline gives CDR1 KGHSH, CDR2 LQKENI. Trimming took 3 bases from V and 0 from J, leaving 15 bases between them. The CDR3 spans 17 residues. The CDR3 loop reads CASSPVGGSLAKNIQYF. CDR3 DNA: TGTGCCAGCTCACCGGTAGGGGGAAGCTTAGCCAAAAACATTCAGTACTTC.

This clonotype was seen only a few times. This chain connects TRBV19 to TRBJ1-5, with D possibly matching TRBD1 (5 bases). V lost 3 bases and J lost 0, with 12 bases in between. The CDR3 is 16 amino acids. Germline CDR1 and CDR2: LNHDA and SQIVND (reference sequence). In DNA form, the CDR3 reads TGTGCCAGTAGTATCGGCAGGGCCTATAGCAATCAGCCCCAGCATTTT. This encodes CASSIGRAYSNQPQHF.

This clonotype was observed many times. The rearrangement links TRBV7-2 to TRBJ1-4; D not certain. This CDR3 is built from 13 residues. Between the trimmed V and J ends, which lost 1 base and 10 bases, there was a span of 10 bases. Germline CDR1 SGHTA, CDR2 FQGNSA. This chain's CDR3 is CASSLGPSRKLFF. CDR3 in DNA: TGTGCCAGCAGCTTAGGTCCGAGCAGAAAACTGTTTTTT.

V is TRBV2 and J is TRBJ1-4; 8 nucleotides match TRBD1. J gave up 6 bases and V 7 bases, and 10 bases lay outside the gene matches. This CDR3 is 15 amino acids long. CDR1 is SNHLY and CDR2 is FYNNEI in the germline V gene. The CDR3 DNA reads TGTGCCAGCACCGGACAGGGCAACTTGGATGAAAAACTGTTTTTT. Amino acid sequence: CASTGQGNLDEKLFF.

The chain links TRBV20-1 to TRBJ2-3; a possible D gene is TRBD2 (6 bases). Germline V gene sequence: CDR1 DFQATT, CDR2 SNEGSKA (reference sequence). CDR3 size: 14 residues. V was shortened by 3 bases and J by 3 bases, with 13 bases between the two germline ends. For the CDR3, the DNA is TGCAGTGCTAGTGGCGGGACCGGGACAGATACGCAGTATTTT. This translates into CSASGGTGTDTQYF.

This clonotype showed up many times. The chain's CDR3 is CASSLDRDTQYF. CDR3 DNA: TGTGCCAGCAGCTTAGATCGGGATACGCAGTATTTT. The gene calls are TRBV11-2 and TRBJ2-3; D is undetermined. The CDR3 spans 12 residues. The germline V gene encodes CDR1 SGHAT and CDR2 FQNNGV. V gave up 0 bases and J gave up 6 bases, with 4 bases separating them.

This clonotype was counted only a few times. CDR3: CATSDWTRPETQYF. CDR3 nucleotide sequence: TGTGCCACCAGTGATTGGACTAGACCAGAGACCCAGTACTTC. V gene TRBV24-1 combines with J gene TRBJ2-5; 7 bases align to TRBD2. With V trimmed by 2 bases and J by 4 bases, 3 bases remained unmatched. Germline V lookup: CDR1 KGHDR, CDR2 SFDVKD. The CDR3 contains 14 residues.

In its sample, this clonotype was seen a few times. The chain uses TRBV6-2 or TRBV6-3 and TRBJ1-5; no clear D. Germline CDR1 is MNHEY and CDR2 is SVGEGT. V lost 6 bases to trimming and J lost 2 bases, with 11 bases between them. CDR3 length equals 14 residues. In DNA form, the CDR3 reads TGTGCCAGCAGCTTCCGGGAAGGCAATCAGCCCCAGCATTTT. This gives the protein CASSFREGNQPQHF.

This clonotype has a count of ten or more. The chain recombines TRBV7-2 with TRBJ2-5; possibly TRBD2 for D (5 bases). The CDR3 runs 17 residues. V was pared by 2 bases and J by 7 bases, with 23 bases between. Germline V gene lookup returns CDR1 SGHTA and CDR2 FQGNSA. CDR3 sequence reads: CASSLNRAGGGSGTQYF. The CDR3 coding sequence is TGTGCCAGCAGCTTAAATCGGGCCGGAGGTGGTTCCGGGACCCAGTACTTC.

This clonotype was observed at least ten times. The genes are TRBV6-5 and TRBJ2-7; 7 positions match TRBD1. Germline-derived CDR1 and CDR2 are MNHEY and SVGAGI. CDR3 length: 16 amino acids. V was pared by 0 bases and J by 3 bases, with 8 bases of the junction left unmatched. CDR3 loop: CASSYSGQSSLYEQYF. The CDR3 region has the DNA TGTGCCAGCAGTTACTCGGGACAGAGTAGCCTCTACGAGCAGTACTTC.

This clonotype was observed a handful of times. The V call is TRBV2, the J call TRBJ1-2; 12 nucleotides match TRBD1. After removal of 2 bases from V and 4 bases from J, the junction contained 5 bases not matched to a gene. The CDR3 is made up of 16 amino acids. The germline gives CDR1 SNHLY, CDR2 FYNNEI. The CDR3 reads CASSERDRGPGYGYTF. CDR3 bases: TGTGCCAGCAGTGAACGGGACAGGGGGCCCGGCTATGGCTACACCTTC.

The rearrangement uses TRBV19 and TRBJ1-2, with a possible D match to TRBD1 (6 bases). CDR3 length equals 12 residues. From germline, CDR1 is LNHDA and CDR2 SQIVND (reference sequence). V lost 5 bases and J lost 7, with 11 bases in between. The CDR3 nucleotides are TGTGCCAGTAGTGGTGGGGGCGTTGGCTACACCTTC. This sequence encodes CASSGGGVGYTF.

This clonotype was seen at least ten times. This rearrangement joins TRBV6-5 to TRBJ1-4; possibly TRBD1 for D (6 bases). Germline V gene sequence: CDR1 MNHEY, CDR2 SVGAGI. This CDR3 contains 16 residues. Trimming took off 2 bases at V and 1 base at J, with 11 bases between the two ends. CDR3 nucleotide sequence: TGTGCCAGCAGTTACGCTCAGGGGTTAACTAATGAAAAACTGTTTTTT. Amino acids: CASSYAQGLTNEKLFF.

This clonotype was detected only a few times. The chain couples TRBV7-8 to TRBJ1-5; D is perhaps TRBD1 (6 bases). The CDR3 sequence is 16 residues long. The germline V and J ends were trimmed by 4 bases and 1 base, with 14 bases remaining between them. CDR1 and CDR2 (germline): SGHVS, FQNEAQ. CDR3 nucleotide sequence: TGTGCCAGCAGCTCCGGCATACAGGGAAGCAATCAGCCCCAGCATTTT. The encoded protein is CASSSGIQGSNQPQHF.

The J gene is TRBJ1-1, the V gene TRBV12-3 or TRBV12-4; D remains ambiguous. Trimming took off 8 bases at V and 4 bases at J, with 11 bases between the two ends. The CDR3 covers 12 residues. The CDR3 bases are TGTGCCAGCTGCGCCCTAGGCACTGAAGCTTTCTTT. It specifies CASCALGTEAFF.